A single TCR beta chain is shown here with its context. These data originate in a study of blood T cell repertoires in COVID-19. Assay: immunoSEQ multiplex PCR; the TCRdb copy retains only in-frame clones and omits some. The sample includes around 60,000 clones, 88% of them seen just once. V lost 3 bases and J 12 bases, leaving 14 bases between the germline ends. The CDR3 has 12 residues. The sample comprised peripheral blood. The gene calls are TRBV12-3 or TRBV12-4 and TRBJ1-2, with D maybe TRBD1 (5 bases). The clonotype was recovered from a man aged 50-60 years with active COVID-19. The CDR3 DNA reads TGTGCCAGCAGTTTGAGGCAGGGAGGAAACACCTTC. Translating gives CASSLRQGGNTF.